This entry describes one T cell receptor beta chain. This entry comes from a study of blood T cell repertoires in COVID-19. Study information: Researchers got acute and convalescent COVID-19 samples from the United States, Italy and Spain. The analysed material was cDNA or gDNA that came from T cells, B-cell-depleted T cells, or PBMCs.

Per the study methods: From reference gene primer amplification, estimates of nucleated cell counts were derived. Some clones are missing from TCRdb's copy, which holds only in-frame ones; the method was immunoSEQ multiplex PCR. V, J and clone size derive from that table, while D and trimming were established from the DNA sequence. The top ten clones hold roughly a sixth of a sample with approximately 170,000 clones, more than 90% of them seen once. The receptor was derived from a man aged 60-69 years with active or convalescent COVID-19. Sequences were obtained from peripheral blood.

CDR3 DNA: TGTGCCAGTAGTGGTTACGGGACTAGATTAGGCGAGACCCAGTACTTC. Its translation is CASSGYGTRLGETQYF. This chain joins TRBV19 and TRBJ2-5; 8 bases agree with TRBD2. CDR1 LNHDA and CDR2 SQIVND come from the germline V gene (reference sequence). This CDR3 is 16 amino acids long. Trimming removed 5 bases from V and 5 bases from J; junction bases left unmatched: 13.